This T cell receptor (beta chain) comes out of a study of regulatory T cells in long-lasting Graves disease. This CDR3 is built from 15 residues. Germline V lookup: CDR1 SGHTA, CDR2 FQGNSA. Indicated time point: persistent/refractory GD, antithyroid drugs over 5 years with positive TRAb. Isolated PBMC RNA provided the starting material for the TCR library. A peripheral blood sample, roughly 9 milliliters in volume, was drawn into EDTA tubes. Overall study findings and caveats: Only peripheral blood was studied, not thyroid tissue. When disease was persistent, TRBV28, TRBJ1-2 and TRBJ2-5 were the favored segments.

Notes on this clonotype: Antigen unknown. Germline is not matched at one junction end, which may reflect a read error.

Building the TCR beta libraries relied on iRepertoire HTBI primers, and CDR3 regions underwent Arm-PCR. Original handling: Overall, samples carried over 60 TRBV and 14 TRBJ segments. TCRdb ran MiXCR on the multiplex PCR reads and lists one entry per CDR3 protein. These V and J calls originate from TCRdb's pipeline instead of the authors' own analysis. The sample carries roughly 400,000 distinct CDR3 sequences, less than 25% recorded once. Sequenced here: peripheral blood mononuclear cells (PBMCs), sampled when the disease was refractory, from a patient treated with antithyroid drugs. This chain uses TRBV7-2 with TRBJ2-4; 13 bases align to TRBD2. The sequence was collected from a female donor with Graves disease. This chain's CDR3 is CASSPLAGGRHEQSF. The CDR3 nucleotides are TGTGCCAGCAGCCCACTAGCGGGAGGGCGTCATGAGCAGTCCTTC.